These T cell receptor beta chains were read from a single sample in a study of blood T cell repertoires in COVID-19. The protocol was immunoSEQ multiplex PCR, while the TCRdb copy is restricted to in-frame clones and leaves out a portion. Of more than 250,000 clones listed, more than 80% were seen once; the top ten hold roughly 6.7%. The sequencing input was peripheral blood. Every receptor here comes from a man between 18 and 29 years old who had recovered from COVID-19. The CDR3 runs from the conserved cysteine through the conserved F or W. Each record gives: D gene, V gene, clone size, J gene, CDR3 DNA, CDR3 protein. A D gene is named only where the DNA matches it firmly. Clone sizes are given selectively: once, few, many, or a class where the clone is expanded.

TRBD1	TRBV19	NA	TRBJ2-3	TGTGCCAGTAGTATAGAAGGGGGCCGGGATACGCAGTATTTT	CASSIEGGRDTQYF
TRBD1	TRBV15	NA	TRBJ2-5	TGTGCCACCAGCGGACCGGGACAGGGACCCGGGGTGGAGACCCAGTACTTC	CATSGPGQGPGVETQYF
NA	TRBV11-2	NA	TRBJ2-3	TGTGCCAGCAGCTCGAAGACTAGCACAGATACGCAGTATTTT	CASSSKTSTDTQYF
TRBD1	TRBV10-1	NA	TRBJ2-1	TGCGCCAGCAGTGAAAGGGGGCGATTCGACAATGAGCAGTTCTTC	CASSERGRFDNEQFF
TRBD1	TRBV4-3	once	TRBJ1-1	TGCGCCAGCAGCCAGGATTGGACAGGGAGCGGAGCTGAAGCTTTCTTT	CASSQDWTGSGAEAFF
NA	TRBV18	once	TRBJ1-4	TGTGCCAGCTCACAACAGGATGTTAATGAAAAACTGTTTTTT	CASSQQDVNEKLFF
TRBD2	TRBV7-2	once	TRBJ2-5	TGTGCCAGCAGCCCAAGACTAGCGGGGGGCCCCCTCCAAGAGACCCAGTACTTC	CASSPRLAGGPLQETQYF
NA	TRBV14	NA	TRBJ1-2	TGTGCCAGCAGCCAAGACAGGGGTGGCGGCTACACCTTC	CASSQDRGGGYTF
TRBD2	TRBV9	NA	TRBJ2-1	TGTGCCAGCAGCGTCACTAGCGGGGGGAGGAATGAGCAGTTCTTC	CASSVTSGGRNEQFF
TRBD2	TRBV13	NA	TRBJ2-2	TGTGCCAGCAGCTTAGGAGGGACTAGAGGAGGGGAGCTGTTTTTT	CASSLGGTRGGELFF
NA	TRBV12-5	NA	TRBJ2-7	TGTGCTAGGCATACCGGGACAAACACCTACGAGCAGTACTTC	CARHTGTNTYEQYF
NA	TRBV19	NA	TRBJ2-1	TGTGCCAGTAGCGTATACAATGAGCAGTTCTTC	CASSVYNEQFF
NA	TRBV19	NA	TRBJ1-2	TGTGCCAGTAGTATCCTTTCGGGTCTAGATGGCTACACCTTC	CASSILSGLDGYTF
TRBD2	TRBV19	NA	TRBJ2-5	TGTGCCAGTAGTCAAGCGGGGGAAGGAGAGACCCAGTACTTC	CASSQAGEGETQYF
NA	TRBV3-1/TRBV3-2	few	TRBJ1-3	TGTGCCAGCAGCCAACCAGGGTCGGGAAACACCATATATTTT	CASSQPGSGNTIYF
NA	TRBV19	NA	TRBJ2-3	TGTGCCAGTAGTTATCAGGGTAGCACAGATACGCAGTATTTT	CASSYQGSTDTQYF
NA	TRBV27	NA	TRBJ2-6	TGTGCCAGCAGTTATCAGATCTCTGGGGCCAACGTCCTGACTTTC	CASSYQISGANVLTF
TRBD1	TRBV9	NA	TRBJ1-4	TGTGCCAGCAGCTCGACAGGGGGCGCCGGTGAAAAACTGTTTTTT	CASSSTGGAGEKLFF
NA	TRBV7-2	NA	TRBJ1-3	TGTGCCAGCAGCACCGGGGGGGGGTTGTCTTCTGGAAACACCATATATTTT	CASSTGGGLSSGNTIYF
TRBD2	TRBV18	few	TRBJ2-7	TGTGCCAGCTCACTTGCCGTAGCGGGAGGGGGCTACGAGCAGTACTTC	CASSLAVAGGGYEQYF
NA	TRBV2	NA	TRBJ1-2	TGTGCCAGCACTGAGGTTGGGGAGGGGGTTTATGGCTACACCTTC	CASTEVGEGVYGYTF
TRBD2	TRBV5-6	NA	TRBJ2-2	TGTGCCAGCAACCAACTAGCGGGGGCTCGAACCGGGGAGCTGTTTTTT	CASNQLAGARTGELFF
TRBD1	TRBV18	NA	TRBJ2-5	TGTGCCAGCTCGCCAAGGCGCGGGACAGGGTCCCAAGAGACCCAGTACTTC	CASSPRRGTGSQETQYF
NA	TRBV7-9	NA	TRBJ1-2	TGTGCCAGCAGCTTGGCAGGGCCTAGCTATGGCTACACCTTC	CASSLAGPSYGYTF
NA	TRBV5-1	NA	TRBJ2-1	TGCGCCAGCAGCCCACAAGGGGGCAATGAGCAGTTCTTC	CASSPQGGNEQFF
NA	TRBV21-1	NA	TRBJ2-1	TGTGCCAACCAGCGGGGGTGGTGTGAGCAGTTCTTC	CANQRGWCEQFF
TRBD1	TRBV5-4	NA	TRBJ1-2	TGTGCCAGCAGCAAAGATACACAGGGGGTGTGGGACTATGGCTACACCTTC	CASSKDTQGVWDYGYTF